These 8 T cell receptor beta chains were all obtained from the same sample, sequenced in a study of a mutant IDH1 vaccine in newly diagnosed glioma. Antigen specificity for these receptors is unknown. TCRdb's copy holds only in-frame clones and misses some; the assay was immunoSEQ multiplex PCR. Of some 63,000 clones listed, about 74% are singletons. The sample's time point: week 35, safety follow-up. Vaccination used 300 ug of mutant IDH1 20-mer peptide per dose, with topical imiquimod. The material sequenced was PBMCs, taken from a glioma patient whose treatment included an IDH1 peptide vaccine. All receptors come from a man aged 50-59 years with glioma.

The chain couples TRBV19 to TRBJ1-1; 9 nucleotides agree with TRBD1. CDR1 is LNHDA and CDR2 is SQIVND in the germline V gene (reference sequence). V shed 6 bases, J shed 5 bases, and the junction held 7 bases outside the gene matches. This CDR3 contains 14 residues. The CDR3 is CASRIQGAGTEAFF. The CDR3, as DNA: TGTGCCAGTAGAATACAGGGGGCAGGGACTGAAGCTTTCTTT.

The rearrangement uses TRBV9 and TRBJ1-3; D is unclear. This CDR3 has 17 residues. V lost 0 bases, J lost 1 base, and 14 bases lay in between. CDR1 SGDLS and CDR2 YYNGEE come from the germline V gene. The CDR3 DNA is TGTGCCAGCAGCGTAGAGGAGACACTCGGATCTGGAAACACCATATATTTT. Translating gives CASSVEETLGSGNTIYF.

The J gene is TRBJ1-1, the V gene TRBV7-9; tentative D call: TRBD1 (6 bases). This CDR3 contains 16 residues. Between the trimmed V and J ends, which lost 5 bases and 4 bases, there was a span of 20 bases. CDR1 and CDR2 from the germline V gene are SEHNR and FQNEAQ (reference sequence). The CDR3 here is CASSHTGSSARTEAFF. CDR3 coding DNA: TGTGCCAGCAGCCATACAGGGAGCTCGGCTCGCACTGAAGCTTTCTTT.

This rearrangement joins TRBV5-4 to TRBJ2-1; 11 bases align to TRBD1. The CDR3 contains 14 residues. J gave up 7 bases and V 4 bases, and 4 bases lay outside the gene matches. Germline V lookup: CDR1 SGHNT, CDR2 YYREEE (reference sequence). CDR3 DNA: TGTGCCAGCAGCACGGGACAGGGGGGAAATGAGCAGTTCTTC. Amino acids: CASSTGQGGNEQFF.

The chain couples TRBV5-1 to TRBJ2-7, with D hard to call. The CDR3 contains 13 residues. Per the germline V gene, CDR1 is SGHRS and CDR2 is YFSETQ. V was trimmed by 0 bases and J by 7 bases, leaving 11 bases between them. The CDR3 region is CASSLGKEQEQYF. CDR3 bases: TGCGCCAGCAGCTTGGGCAAAGAGCAAGAGCAGTACTTC.

The rearrangement joins TRBV9 to TRBJ2-2; D is unclear. From germline, CDR1 is SGDLS and CDR2 YYNGEE. The V end lost 3 bases, the J end lost 6 bases, and 6 bases lay between the germline ends. The CDR3 runs 12 residues. CDR3 nucleotides: TGTGCCAGCAGCGCCGCTTCCGGGGAGCTGTTTTTT. Translated, it gives CASSAASGELFF.

CDR3 DNA: TGTGCCAGCAGCTTAGGCAGCCGCCAGCCCCAGCATTTT. Protein sequence: CASSLGSRQPQHF. The chain combines TRBV7-9 with TRBJ1-5; D is unresolved. Germline CDR1 is SEHNR and CDR2 is FQNEAQ (reference sequence). The CDR3 has 13 residues. The germline V and J ends were trimmed by 1 base and 7 bases, with 8 bases remaining between them.

The chain employs TRBV13 and TRBJ2-7; a weak D match, TRBD2 (6 bases). The CDR3 extends over 13 amino acids. CDR1 is PRHDT, CDR2 FYEKMQ, per germline (reference sequence). With 6 bases removed from V and 0 bases from J, the gap between germline ends came to 9 bases. Here the CDR3 reads CASRGGNSYEQYF. CDR3 nucleotides: TGTGCCAGCAGGGGAGGCAACTCCTACGAGCAGTACTTC. Complete variable domain (other parts from reference TRBV13 and TRBJ2-7): AAGVIQSPRHLIKEKRETATLKCYPIPRHDTVYWYQQGPGQDPQFLISFYEKMQSDKGSIPDRFSAQQFSDYHSELNMSSLELGDSALYFCASRGGNSYEQYFGPGTRLTVT.